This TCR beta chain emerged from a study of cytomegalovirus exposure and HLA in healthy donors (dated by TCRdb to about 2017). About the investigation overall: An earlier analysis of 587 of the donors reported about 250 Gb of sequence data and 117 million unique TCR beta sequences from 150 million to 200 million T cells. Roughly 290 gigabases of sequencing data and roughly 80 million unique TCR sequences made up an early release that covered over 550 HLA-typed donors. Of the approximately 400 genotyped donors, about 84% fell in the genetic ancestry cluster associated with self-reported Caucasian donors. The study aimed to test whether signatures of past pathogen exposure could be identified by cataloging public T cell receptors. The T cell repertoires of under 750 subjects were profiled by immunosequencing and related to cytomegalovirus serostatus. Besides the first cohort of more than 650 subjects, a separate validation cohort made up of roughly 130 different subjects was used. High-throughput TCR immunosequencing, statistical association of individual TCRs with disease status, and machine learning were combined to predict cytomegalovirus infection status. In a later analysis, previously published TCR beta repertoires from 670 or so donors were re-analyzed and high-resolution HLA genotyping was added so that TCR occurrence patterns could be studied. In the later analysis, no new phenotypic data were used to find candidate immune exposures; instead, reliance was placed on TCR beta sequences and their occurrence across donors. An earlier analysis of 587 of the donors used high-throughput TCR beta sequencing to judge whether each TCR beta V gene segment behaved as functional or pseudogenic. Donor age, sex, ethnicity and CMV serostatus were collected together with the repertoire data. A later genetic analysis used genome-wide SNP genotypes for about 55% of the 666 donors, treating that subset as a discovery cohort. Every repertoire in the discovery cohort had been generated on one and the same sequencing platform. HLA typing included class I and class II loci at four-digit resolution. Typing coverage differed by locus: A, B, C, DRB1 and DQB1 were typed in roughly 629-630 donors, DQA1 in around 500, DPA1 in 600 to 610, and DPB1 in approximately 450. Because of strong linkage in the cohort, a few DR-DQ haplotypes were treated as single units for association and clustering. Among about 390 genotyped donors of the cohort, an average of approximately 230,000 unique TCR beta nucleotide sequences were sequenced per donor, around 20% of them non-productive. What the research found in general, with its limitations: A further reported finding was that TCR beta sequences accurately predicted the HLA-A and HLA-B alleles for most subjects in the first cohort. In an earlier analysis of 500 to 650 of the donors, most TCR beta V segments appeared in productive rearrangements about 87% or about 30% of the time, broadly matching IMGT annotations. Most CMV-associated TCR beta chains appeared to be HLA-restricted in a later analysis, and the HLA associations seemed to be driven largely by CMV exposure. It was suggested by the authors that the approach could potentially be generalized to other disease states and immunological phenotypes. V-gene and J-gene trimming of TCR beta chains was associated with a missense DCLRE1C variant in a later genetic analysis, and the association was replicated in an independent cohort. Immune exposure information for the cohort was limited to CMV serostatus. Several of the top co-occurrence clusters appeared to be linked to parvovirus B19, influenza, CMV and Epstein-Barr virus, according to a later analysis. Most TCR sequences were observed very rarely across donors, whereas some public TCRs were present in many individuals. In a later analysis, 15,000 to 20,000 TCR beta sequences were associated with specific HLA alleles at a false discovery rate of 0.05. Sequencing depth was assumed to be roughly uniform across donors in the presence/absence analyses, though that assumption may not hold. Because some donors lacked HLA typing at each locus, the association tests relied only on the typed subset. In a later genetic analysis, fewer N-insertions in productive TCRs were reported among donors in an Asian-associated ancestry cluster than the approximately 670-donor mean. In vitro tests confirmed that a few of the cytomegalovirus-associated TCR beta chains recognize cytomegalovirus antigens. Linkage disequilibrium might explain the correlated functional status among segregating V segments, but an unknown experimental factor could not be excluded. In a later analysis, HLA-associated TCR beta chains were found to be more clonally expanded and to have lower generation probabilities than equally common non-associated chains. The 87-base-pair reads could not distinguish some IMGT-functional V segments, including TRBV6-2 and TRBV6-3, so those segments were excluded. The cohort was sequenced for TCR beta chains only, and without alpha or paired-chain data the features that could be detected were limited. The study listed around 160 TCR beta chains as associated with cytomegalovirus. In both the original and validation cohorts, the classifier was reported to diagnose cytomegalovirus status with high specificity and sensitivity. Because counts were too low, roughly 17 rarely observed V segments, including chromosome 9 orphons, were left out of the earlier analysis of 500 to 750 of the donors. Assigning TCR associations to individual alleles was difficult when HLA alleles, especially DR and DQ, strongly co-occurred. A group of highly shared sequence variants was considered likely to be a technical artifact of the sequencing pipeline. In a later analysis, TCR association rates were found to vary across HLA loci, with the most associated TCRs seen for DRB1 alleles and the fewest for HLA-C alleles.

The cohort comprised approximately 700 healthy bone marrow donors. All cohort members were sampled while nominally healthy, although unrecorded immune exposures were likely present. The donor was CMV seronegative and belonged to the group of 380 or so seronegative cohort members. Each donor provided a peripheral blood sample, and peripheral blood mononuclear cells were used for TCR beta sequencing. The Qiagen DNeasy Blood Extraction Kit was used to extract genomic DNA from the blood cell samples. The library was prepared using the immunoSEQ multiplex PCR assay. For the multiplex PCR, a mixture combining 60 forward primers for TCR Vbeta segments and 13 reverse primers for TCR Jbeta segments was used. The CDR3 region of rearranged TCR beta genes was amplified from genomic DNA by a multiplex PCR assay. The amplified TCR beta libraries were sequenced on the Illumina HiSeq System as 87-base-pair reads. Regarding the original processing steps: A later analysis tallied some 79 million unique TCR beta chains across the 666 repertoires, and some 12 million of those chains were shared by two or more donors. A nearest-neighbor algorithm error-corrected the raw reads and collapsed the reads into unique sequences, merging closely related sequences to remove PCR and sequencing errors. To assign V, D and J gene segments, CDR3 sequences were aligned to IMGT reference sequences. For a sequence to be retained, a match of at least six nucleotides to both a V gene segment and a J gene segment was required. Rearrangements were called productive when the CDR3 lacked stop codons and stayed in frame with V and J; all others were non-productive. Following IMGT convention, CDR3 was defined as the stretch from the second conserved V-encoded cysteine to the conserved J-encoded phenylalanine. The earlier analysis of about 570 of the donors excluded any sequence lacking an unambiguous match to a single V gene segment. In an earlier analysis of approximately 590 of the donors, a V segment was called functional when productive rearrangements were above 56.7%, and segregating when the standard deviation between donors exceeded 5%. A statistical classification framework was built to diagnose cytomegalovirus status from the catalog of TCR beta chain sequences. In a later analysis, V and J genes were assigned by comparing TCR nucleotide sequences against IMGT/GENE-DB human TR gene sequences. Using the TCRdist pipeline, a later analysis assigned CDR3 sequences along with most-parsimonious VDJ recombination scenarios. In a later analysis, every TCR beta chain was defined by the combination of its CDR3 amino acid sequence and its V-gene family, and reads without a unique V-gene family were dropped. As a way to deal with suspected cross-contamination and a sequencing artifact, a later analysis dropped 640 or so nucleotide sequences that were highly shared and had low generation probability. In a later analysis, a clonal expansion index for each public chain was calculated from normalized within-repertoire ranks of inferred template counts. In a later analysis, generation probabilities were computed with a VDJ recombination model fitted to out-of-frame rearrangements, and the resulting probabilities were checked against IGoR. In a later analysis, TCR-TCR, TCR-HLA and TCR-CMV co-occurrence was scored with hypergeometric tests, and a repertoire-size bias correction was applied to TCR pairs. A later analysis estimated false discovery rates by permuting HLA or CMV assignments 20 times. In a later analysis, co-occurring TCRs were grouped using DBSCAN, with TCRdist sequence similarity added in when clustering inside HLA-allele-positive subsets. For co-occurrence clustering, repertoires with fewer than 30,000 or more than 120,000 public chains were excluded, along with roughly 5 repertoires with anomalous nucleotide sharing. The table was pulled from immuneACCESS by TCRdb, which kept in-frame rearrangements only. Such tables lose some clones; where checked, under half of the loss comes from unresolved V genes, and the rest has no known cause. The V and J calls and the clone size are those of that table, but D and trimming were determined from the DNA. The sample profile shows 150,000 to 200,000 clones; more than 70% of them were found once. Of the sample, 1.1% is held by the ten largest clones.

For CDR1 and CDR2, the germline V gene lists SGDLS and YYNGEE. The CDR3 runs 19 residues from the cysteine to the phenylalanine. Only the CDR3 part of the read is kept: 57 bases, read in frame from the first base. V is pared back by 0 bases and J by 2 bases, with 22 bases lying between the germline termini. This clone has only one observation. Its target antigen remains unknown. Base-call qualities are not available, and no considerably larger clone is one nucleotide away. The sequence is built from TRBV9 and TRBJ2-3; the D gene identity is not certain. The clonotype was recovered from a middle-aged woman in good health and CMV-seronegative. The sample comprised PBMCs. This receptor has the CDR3 CASSVGPLNSAYYTDTQYF. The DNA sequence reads TGTGCCAGCAGCGTAGGGCCCTTGAATTCGGCCTACTACACAGATACGCAGTATTTT.